This TCR beta chain was retrieved from a study of siplizumab effects on memory and regulatory T cells. The V gene's germline CDR1 is MGHRA and CDR2 YSYEKL. The ends were cut back, 4 bases at V and 0 bases at J, with 22 bases in the middle. The CDR3 runs 18 residues. In regard to this clone: What it recognizes is unknown.

The study's findings and limits: Siplizumab led to significantly less abundant alloreactive sequences that could be traced back to unstimulated CD4+ memory cells. Whether the proliferating Tregs (from siplizumab cultures) were suppressive was not confirmed. Memory T cells appeared less diverse than naive cells, which seemed to contribute substantially to alloresponse.

Assay used: immunoSEQ multiplex PCR; TCRdb lists only in-frame clones, some missing. The sample has around 100,000 clones; roughly 94% are singletons. The specimen sequenced was Tregs sorted from blood. The receptor comes from a human donor in good health. J is TRBJ2-7 and V is TRBV4-1; a weak D match, TRBD1 (6 bases). CDR3 nucleotide sequence: TGCGCCAGCAGCCCCGGGTGGGGGCTTGTTCTGAGCTCCTACGAGCAGTACTTC. Protein product: CASSPGWGLVLSSYEQYF.